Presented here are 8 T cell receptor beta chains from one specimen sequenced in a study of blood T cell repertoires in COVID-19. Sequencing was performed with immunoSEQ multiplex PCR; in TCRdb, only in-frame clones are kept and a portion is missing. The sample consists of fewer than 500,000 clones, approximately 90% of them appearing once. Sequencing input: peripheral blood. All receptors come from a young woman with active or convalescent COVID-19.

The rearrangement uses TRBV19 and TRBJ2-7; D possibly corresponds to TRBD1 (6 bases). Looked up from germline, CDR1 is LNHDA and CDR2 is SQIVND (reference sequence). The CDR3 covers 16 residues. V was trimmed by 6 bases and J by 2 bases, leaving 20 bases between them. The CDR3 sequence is CASSRKKGHRAYEQYF. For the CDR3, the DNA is TGTGCCAGTAGCCGGAAAAAGGGACACCGAGCCTACGAGCAGTACTTC.

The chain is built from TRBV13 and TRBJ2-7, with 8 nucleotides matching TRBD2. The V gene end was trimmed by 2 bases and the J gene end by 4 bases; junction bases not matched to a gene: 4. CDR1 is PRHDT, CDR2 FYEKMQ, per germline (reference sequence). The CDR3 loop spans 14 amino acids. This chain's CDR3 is CASSLRTSLYEQYF. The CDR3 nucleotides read TGTGCCAGCAGCTTAAGGACTAGCCTGTACGAGCAGTACTTC.

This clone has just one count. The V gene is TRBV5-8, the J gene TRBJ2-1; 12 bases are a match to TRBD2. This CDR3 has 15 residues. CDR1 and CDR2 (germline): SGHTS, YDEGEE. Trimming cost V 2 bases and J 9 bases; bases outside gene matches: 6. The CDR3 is CASSFLTSGGPEQFF. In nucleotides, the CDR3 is TGTGCCAGCAGCTTTCTTACTAGCGGGGGGCCTGAGCAGTTCTTC. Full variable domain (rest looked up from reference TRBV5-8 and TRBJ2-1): EAGVTQSPTHLIKTRGQQATLRCSPISGHTSVYWYQQALGLGLQFLLWYDEGEERNRGNFPPRFSGRQFPNYSSELNVNALELEDSALYLCASSFLTSGGPEQFFGPGTRLTVL.

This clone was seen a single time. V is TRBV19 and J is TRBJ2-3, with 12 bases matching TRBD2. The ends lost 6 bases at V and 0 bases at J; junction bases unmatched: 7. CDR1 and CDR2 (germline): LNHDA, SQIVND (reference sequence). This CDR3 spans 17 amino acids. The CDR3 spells CASSQLAGGRSTDTQYF. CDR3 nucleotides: TGTGCCAGTAGCCAGCTAGCGGGAGGGAGGAGCACAGATACGCAGTATTTT.

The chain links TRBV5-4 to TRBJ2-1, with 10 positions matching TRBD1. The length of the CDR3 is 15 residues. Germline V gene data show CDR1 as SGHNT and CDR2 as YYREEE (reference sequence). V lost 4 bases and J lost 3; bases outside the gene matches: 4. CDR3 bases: TGTGCCAGCAGCCAAGACAGGGGGCGCTACAATGAGCAGTTCTTC. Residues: CASSQDRGRYNEQFF.

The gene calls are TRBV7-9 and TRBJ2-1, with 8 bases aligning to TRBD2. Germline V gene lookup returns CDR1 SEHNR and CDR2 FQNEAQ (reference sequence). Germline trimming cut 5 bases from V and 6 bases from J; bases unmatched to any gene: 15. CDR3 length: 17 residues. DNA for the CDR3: TGTGCCAGCAGCCGGGGACCGGGGGGGGATCACGGCAATGAGCAGTTCTTC. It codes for CASSRGPGGDHGNEQFF.

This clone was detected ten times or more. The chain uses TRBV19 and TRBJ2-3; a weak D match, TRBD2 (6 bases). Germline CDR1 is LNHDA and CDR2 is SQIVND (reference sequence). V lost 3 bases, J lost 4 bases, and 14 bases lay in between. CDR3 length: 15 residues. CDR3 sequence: CASSMVAVEADTQYF. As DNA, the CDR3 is TGTGCCAGTAGTATGGTAGCGGTAGAAGCAGATACGCAGTATTTT.

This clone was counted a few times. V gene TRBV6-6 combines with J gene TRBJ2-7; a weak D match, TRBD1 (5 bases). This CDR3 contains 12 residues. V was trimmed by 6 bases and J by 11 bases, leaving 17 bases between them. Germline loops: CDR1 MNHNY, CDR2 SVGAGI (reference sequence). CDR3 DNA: TGTGCCAGCAGAGGAGACAGTCTGTCAGAGTACTTC. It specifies CASRGDSLSEYF.